This TCR beta chain was captured in a study of cytomegalovirus exposure and HLA in healthy donors. Study context: Of over 350 genotyped donors, about 80% grouped in the Caucasian-associated ancestry cluster. Whole-study findings and limits: In a later analysis, several top co-occurrence clusters appeared linked to parvovirus B19, influenza, CMV and Epstein-Barr virus. The authors judged a highly shared variant cluster likely a sequencing artifact.

As regards this clone: Its antigen is still unknown.

PCR primers comprised 60 Vbeta and 13 Jbeta primers. In the study's own analysis: The count from a later analysis was 60 million to 85 million unique TCR beta chains, 9.5 million to 11 million of them shared. Data came from immunoSEQ multiplex PCR; TCRdb stores just in-frame clones and leaves some out. From that table come the V and J calls and clone size; the DNA was used to work out D and trimming. The table has 100,000 or so clones, approximately 82% seen once. V lost 4 bases, J lost 4 bases, and 7 bases stayed unmatched. CDR3 length equals 14 residues. From germline, CDR1 is MGHDK and CDR2 SYGVNS.

This sequence joins TRBV25-1 and TRBJ2-7; 7 nucleotides agree with TRBD2. The TCR was taken from a young woman in good health and CMV-seronegative. Sequencing was carried out using PBMCs. CDR3 amino acids: CASSAGGGVYEQYF. The CDR3 region has the DNA TGTGCCAGCAGTGCGGGAGGAGGGGTTTACGAGCAGTACTTC.